The rows below give T cell receptor beta chains drawn from one sample of a study of blood T cell repertoires in COVID-19. The repertoire was sequenced with immunoSEQ multiplex PCR; TCRdb's copy has only in-frame clones and lacks some. The sample lists roughly 200,000 clones; 84% were seen once. The sample was PBMCs or T cells enriched from blood (not recorded which). The receptors were gathered from a woman aged 25 to 39 who had been exposed to COVID-19. The CDR3 runs from the conserved cysteine through the conserved F or W.

J	V	CDR3
TRBJ2-1	TRBV6-5	CATFSGGRYNEQFF
TRBJ1-4	TRBV5-5	CASSLDSLFNEKLFF
TRBJ1-2	TRBV15	CATSREQVHGYTF
TRBJ2-3	TRBV5-6	CASSSTSGAVGTDTQYF
TRBJ2-3	TRBV4-3	CASSPSLDFTDTQYF
TRBJ1-1	TRBV19	CASSIAVNTEAFF
TRBJ2-2	TRBV7-2	CASSLTSGGASTGELFF
TRBJ2-3	TRBV6-5	CASSPTSFSTDTQYF
TRBJ2-7	TRBV19	CASSIRAGQGYEQYF
TRBJ1-1	TRBV18	CASSLRQHTEAFF
TRBJ1-6	TRBV10-3	CAIGQGNSPLHF
TRBJ1-6	TRBV10-1	CASSESMRSPLHF
TRBJ2-3	TRBV7-9	CASSLAYPLLQSSTDTQYF
TRBJ1-1	TRBV12-3/TRBV12-4	CASSPTGSGEAFF
TRBJ2-7	TRBV12-5	CASGPSLALEQYF
TRBJ1-5	TRBV7-6	CASSLNDNQPQHF
TRBJ2-2	TRBV6-2/TRBV6-3	CASSFPGQGVVGELFF
TRBJ1-1	TRBV5-4	CASSLQRGTEAFF
TRBJ2-3	TRBV6-1	CASSDSGADTQYF
TRBJ2-7	TRBV7-6	CASSLGTSSESYEQYF
TRBJ1-1	TRBV7-6	CASSPFQGGTEAFF
TRBJ1-6	TRBV3-1/TRBV3-2	CASSPIGGNSPLHF
TRBJ2-1	TRBV2	CASSVADYEQFF
TRBJ2-3	TRBV2	CATKDSTDTQYF
TRBJ2-3	TRBV6-5	CASSYSIGGPPDTQYF
TRBJ1-1	TRBV12-3/TRBV12-4	CASSLSGTEAFF
TRBJ2-1	TRBV6-2/TRBV6-3	CASSPRPGSSYNEQFF
TRBJ1-1	TRBV11-2	CASSLRGTENTEAFF
TRBJ2-3	TRBV5-4	CASSFSGGSTDTQYF
TRBJ1-5	TRBV5-1	CASAYQGAQPQHF
TRBJ2-5	TRBV5-1	CASSLRLAGVTEAQYF
TRBJ1-4	TRBV5-5	CASSSSPTFTNEKLFF
TRBJ1-2	TRBV11-2	CASSPPEPNYGYTF
TRBJ1-2	TRBV30	CAWSAGIFFYGYTF
TRBJ1-4	TRBV7-9	CASRPTGIGEKLFF
TRBJ1-1	TRBV29-1	CSVARGPKDTEAFF
TRBJ2-1	TRBV4-1	CASSQVSAGARNEQFF
TRBJ1-2	TRBV6-8	CASAANYGYTF
TRBJ1-1	TRBV19	CASNPGQGLFQNTEAFF
TRBJ2-1	TRBV29-1	CSVVVRDYNEQFF